A selection of T cell receptor beta chains follows, all from one sample in a study of cytomegalovirus exposure and HLA in healthy donors. The data were produced by immunoSEQ multiplex PCR, yet TCRdb's version contains in-frame clones alone and is incomplete. The sample carries 100,000 to 150,000 clones, 89% recorded once. Sequencing used PBMCs. The receptor set was obtained from a woman younger than 35 in good health and CMV-seronegative. CDR3s include the opening cysteine and the closing phenylalanine or tryptophan. The D gene is left open where the match is weak. Rows may omit the clone size; those that give it use once, few, many or a size class.

V: TRBV2
D: -
length: 14
J: TRBJ1-5
size: few
DNA: TGTGCCAGCAGTGCCGGGGGATCCAATCAGCCCCAGCATTTT
CDR3: CASSAGGSNQPQHF

V: TRBV7-2
D: -
length: 14
J: TRBJ1-5
size: once
DNA: TGTGCCAGCAGTGGCAGGGGCAGCAATCAGCCCCAGCATTTT
CDR3: CASSGRGSNQPQHF

V: TRBV5-6
D: -
length: 15
J: TRBJ1-2
size: -
DNA: TGTGCCAGCAGCTTGTTCCAAGAGCCTTACTATGGCTACACCTTC
CDR3: CASSLFQEPYYGYTF

V: TRBV29-1
D: -
length: 14
J: TRBJ2-1
size: -
DNA: TGCAGCGTTGACCGGGACACCCGCACCGGTGAGCAGTTCTTC
CDR3: CSVDRDTRTGEQFF

V: TRBV15
D: TRBD1
length: 17
J: TRBJ2-2
size: -
DNA: TGTGCCACCAGCAGAGATCTGGGACAGGCCGTCACCGGGGAGCTGTTTTTT
CDR3: CATSRDLGQAVTGELFF

V: TRBV7-8
D: -
length: 15
J: TRBJ2-1
size: -
DNA: TGTGCCAGCAGCTTAGAGAGATTTTCGTACAATGAGCAGTTCTTC
CDR3: CASSLERFSYNEQFF

V: TRBV4-1
D: -
length: 19
J: TRBJ2-3
size: -
DNA: TGCGCCAGCAGCCAAGATACGACCTCGGGGGGCCCAACCACAGATACGCAGTATTTT
CDR3: CASSQDTTSGGPTTDTQYF

V: TRBV4-2
D: TRBD2
length: 16
J: TRBJ2-1
size: once
DNA: TGTGCCAGCAGCCAAGCCCGACTAGCGGGGGGCCAAGAGCAGTTCTTC
CDR3: CASSQARLAGGQEQFF

V: TRBV15
D: -
length: 19
J: TRBJ1-1
size: -
DNA: TGTGCCACCAGCAGAGGGTCATTGCGGCAGGGGCTCGTTCGAACTGAAGCTTTCTTT
CDR3: CATSRGSLRQGLVRTEAFF

V: TRBV6-1
D: -
length: 13
J: TRBJ1-2
size: -
DNA: TGTGCCAGCAGTGAACAGGGTAACTATGGCTACACCTTC
CDR3: CASSEQGNYGYTF

V: TRBV5-4
D: -
length: 14
J: TRBJ1-2
size: -
DNA: TGTGCCAGCAGCTTTGGAGGGGAGAGCTATGGCTACACCTTC
CDR3: CASSFGGESYGYTF

V: TRBV6-5
D: -
length: 13
J: TRBJ1-2
size: few
DNA: TGTGCCAGCAACCAGCAAGGGCAGGGGAAGTCCCTCTTC
CDR3: CASNQQGQGKSLF

V: TRBV7-9
D: -
length: 14
J: TRBJ1-4
size: -
DNA: TGTGCCAGTTCTTGGACTAGAGCTAATGAAAAACTGTTTTTT
CDR3: CASSWTRANEKLFF

V: TRBV19
D: TRBD1
length: 24
J: TRBJ1-1
size: -
DNA: TGTGCCAGTAGTCACAGGGGGCGCTTCATGCCCTCCAGGACCCTCGGTGATGGGAACACTGAAGCTTTCTTT
CDR3: CASSHRGRFMPSRTLGDGNTEAFF

V: TRBV19
D: -
length: 13
J: TRBJ1-5
size: -
DNA: TGTGCCAGTAGTATAGGCGAAATCAAGCCCCAGCATTTT
CDR3: CASSIGEIKPQHF

V: TRBV9
D: TRBD2
length: 15
J: TRBJ2-3
size: -
DNA: TGTGCCAGCAGCGCCAGCGGGGGGCTCGGGGATACGCAGTATTTT
CDR3: CASSASGGLGDTQYF

V: TRBV27
D: -
length: 13
J: TRBJ1-1
size: -
DNA: TGTGCCAGCAGTTTATCCGGGTTCTCTGAAGCTTTCTTT
CDR3: CASSLSGFSEAFF

V: TRBV5-1
D: -
length: 14
J: TRBJ1-1
size: -
DNA: TGCGCCAGCAGCGGGACTGAGGTGAACACTGAAGCTTTCTTT
CDR3: CASSGTEVNTEAFF

V: TRBV19
D: -
length: 13
J: TRBJ2-7
size: -
DNA: TGTGCCAGTAGTATGGGAGCTACCTACGAGCAGTACTTC
CDR3: CASSMGATYEQYF

V: TRBV9
D: -
length: 13
J: TRBJ1-1
size: once
DNA: TGTGCCAGCAGCGGCGGTTTGGGTACTGAAGCTTTCTTT
CDR3: CASSGGLGTEAFF

V: TRBV27
D: -
length: 14
J: TRBJ1-6
size: medium-sized
DNA: TGTGCCAGCAGTTTGACAGGCTTAGGGTCACCCCTCCACTTT
CDR3: CASSLTGLGSPLHF

V: TRBV6-5
D: -
length: 15
J: TRBJ1-2
size: once
DNA: TGTGCCAGCAGTTACTCCGCGCTGGTCACGGATGGCTACACCTTC
CDR3: CASSYSALVTDGYTF

V: TRBV19
D: -
length: 13
J: TRBJ1-2
size: -
DNA: TGTGCCAGTAGTATGGACATTAACTATGGCTACACCTTC
CDR3: CASSMDINYGYTF

V: TRBV2
D: TRBD1
length: 13
J: TRBJ2-7
size: many
DNA: TGTGCCGGACAGGACAGGGGCTCCTACGAGCAGTACTTC
CDR3: CAGQDRGSYEQYF

V: TRBV5-6
D: -
length: 13
J: TRBJ1-2
size: -
DNA: TGTGCCAGCAGCATGACAGGTCTCTATGGCTACACCTTC
CDR3: CASSMTGLYGYTF

V: TRBV13
D: -
length: 13
J: TRBJ1-2
size: -
DNA: TGTGCCGGGGTCATTAGGGGCAGTGGTGGCTACACCTTC
CDR3: CAGVIRGSGGYTF

V: TRBV6-6
D: -
length: 13
J: TRBJ2-7
size: -
DNA: TGTGCCAGCAGGGACCAGGGTAACTACGAGCAGTACTTC
CDR3: CASRDQGNYEQYF

V: TRBV5-5
D: -
length: 14
J: TRBJ1-1
size: -
DNA: TGTGCCAGCAGCTTTACGACAGGCGGTACTGAAGCTTTCTTT
CDR3: CASSFTTGGTEAFF

V: TRBV7-7
D: TRBD2
length: 18
J: TRBJ2-1
size: -
DNA: TGTGCCAGCAGCTTAGTTGACTGGGGAGGGGCCGCCTACAATGAGCAGTTCTTC
CDR3: CASSLVDWGGAAYNEQFF

V: TRBV27
D: TRBD1
length: 15
J: TRBJ2-5
size: once
DNA: TGTGCCAGCAGTCCACAGACAGGGTTACTGGAGACCCAGTACTTC
CDR3: CASSPQTGLLETQYF

V: TRBV18
D: -
length: 14
J: TRBJ1-5
size: -
DNA: TGTGCCAGCTCACCCGGGGGGTTGGATCAGCCCCAGCATTTT
CDR3: CASSPGGLDQPQHF

V: TRBV19
D: -
length: 16
J: TRBJ1-6
size: -
DNA: TGTGCCAGTAGTTTTGATTGGGGAGTCAATAATTCACCCCTCCACTTT
CDR3: CASSFDWGVNNSPLHF

V: TRBV2
D: -
length: 12
J: TRBJ1-1
size: -
DNA: TGTGCCAGCAGCGGTGCTGGCACTGAAGCTTTCTTT
CDR3: CASSGAGTEAFF

V: TRBV18
D: TRBD2
length: 16
J: TRBJ2-5
size: -
DNA: TGTGCCAGCTCTCCCAACCGAGCGGGGGCAAAAGAGACCCAGTACTTC
CDR3: CASSPNRAGAKETQYF

V: TRBV9
D: -
length: 16
J: TRBJ2-2
size: -
DNA: TGTGCCAGCAGCGTATTCGGCGGGCGCGATACCGGGGAGCTGTTTTTT
CDR3: CASSVFGGRDTGELFF

V: TRBV10-3
D: -
length: 13
J: TRBJ1-2
size: once
DNA: TGTGCCATCAGTGACCATCTTACGCAGGGCTACACCTTC
CDR3: CAISDHLTQGYTF

V: TRBV9
D: -
length: 12
J: TRBJ2-1
size: -
DNA: TGTGCCAGCAGCGTGGGGGCCAATGAGCAGTTCTTC
CDR3: CASSVGANEQFF

V: TRBV6-1
D: TRBD1
length: 15
J: TRBJ2-3
size: -
DNA: TGTGCCAGCAGGACGACAGGGGGAAGCACAGATACGCAGTATTTT
CDR3: CASRTTGGSTDTQYF

V: TRBV25-1
D: -
length: 13
J: TRBJ1-1
size: -
DNA: TGTGCCAGCAGTGAACAGGGCTTAACTGAAGCTTTCTTT
CDR3: CASSEQGLTEAFF

V: TRBV6-6
D: TRBD1
length: 14
J: TRBJ1-1
size: few
DNA: TGTGCCAGCAGCCCACAGGGGGCGGCCTCTGAAGCTTTCTTT
CDR3: CASSPQGAASEAFF

V: TRBV9
D: -
length: 14
J: TRBJ2-7
size: -
DNA: TGTGCCAGCAGCGACCGGGCCGGGGACTACGAGCAGTACTTC
CDR3: CASSDRAGDYEQYF

V: TRBV7-2
D: -
length: 17
J: TRBJ1-6
size: -
DNA: TGTGCCAGCAGCTTAGAGTCAGACAGGCGATATAATTCACCCCTCCACTTT
CDR3: CASSLESDRRYNSPLHF

V: TRBV10-3
D: TRBD1
length: 15
J: TRBJ1-5
size: -
DNA: TGTGCCATCAGCAACAGGGGAAATGAGAACCAGCCCCAGCATTTT
CDR3: CAISNRGNENQPQHF

V: TRBV27
D: -
length: 16
J: TRBJ1-5
size: -
DNA: TGTGCCAGCAGTCCATTCCAACTTGGTAGCAATCAGCCCCAGCATTTT
CDR3: CASSPFQLGSNQPQHF

V: TRBV11-2
D: -
length: 14
J: TRBJ2-1
size: -
DNA: TGTGCCAGCAGCTTAGACGGCGGTTACAATGAGCAGTTCTTC
CDR3: CASSLDGGYNEQFF

V: TRBV18
D: TRBD2
length: 19
J: TRBJ2-3
size: -
DNA: TGTGCCAGCTCACCGGCTGGGGCTAGCGGGGCTCCTAGCACAGATACGCAGTATTTT
CDR3: CASSPAGASGAPSTDTQYF

V: TRBV7-7
D: TRBD1
length: 15
J: TRBJ2-1
size: -
DNA: TGTGCCAGCAGTTCGGGACAGGGAAGATACAATGAGCAGTTCTTC
CDR3: CASSSGQGRYNEQFF

V: TRBV5-4
D: -
length: 15
J: TRBJ1-6
size: -
DNA: TGTGCCAGCAGCTTGTGGCAGGCCCCCGAGTCACCCCTCCACTTT
CDR3: CASSLWQAPESPLHF

V: TRBV5-1
D: TRBD1
length: 14
J: TRBJ1-4
size: -
DNA: TGCGCCAGCAGCCTGGACAGGGGTGGGGAAAAACTGTTTTTT
CDR3: CASSLDRGGEKLFF